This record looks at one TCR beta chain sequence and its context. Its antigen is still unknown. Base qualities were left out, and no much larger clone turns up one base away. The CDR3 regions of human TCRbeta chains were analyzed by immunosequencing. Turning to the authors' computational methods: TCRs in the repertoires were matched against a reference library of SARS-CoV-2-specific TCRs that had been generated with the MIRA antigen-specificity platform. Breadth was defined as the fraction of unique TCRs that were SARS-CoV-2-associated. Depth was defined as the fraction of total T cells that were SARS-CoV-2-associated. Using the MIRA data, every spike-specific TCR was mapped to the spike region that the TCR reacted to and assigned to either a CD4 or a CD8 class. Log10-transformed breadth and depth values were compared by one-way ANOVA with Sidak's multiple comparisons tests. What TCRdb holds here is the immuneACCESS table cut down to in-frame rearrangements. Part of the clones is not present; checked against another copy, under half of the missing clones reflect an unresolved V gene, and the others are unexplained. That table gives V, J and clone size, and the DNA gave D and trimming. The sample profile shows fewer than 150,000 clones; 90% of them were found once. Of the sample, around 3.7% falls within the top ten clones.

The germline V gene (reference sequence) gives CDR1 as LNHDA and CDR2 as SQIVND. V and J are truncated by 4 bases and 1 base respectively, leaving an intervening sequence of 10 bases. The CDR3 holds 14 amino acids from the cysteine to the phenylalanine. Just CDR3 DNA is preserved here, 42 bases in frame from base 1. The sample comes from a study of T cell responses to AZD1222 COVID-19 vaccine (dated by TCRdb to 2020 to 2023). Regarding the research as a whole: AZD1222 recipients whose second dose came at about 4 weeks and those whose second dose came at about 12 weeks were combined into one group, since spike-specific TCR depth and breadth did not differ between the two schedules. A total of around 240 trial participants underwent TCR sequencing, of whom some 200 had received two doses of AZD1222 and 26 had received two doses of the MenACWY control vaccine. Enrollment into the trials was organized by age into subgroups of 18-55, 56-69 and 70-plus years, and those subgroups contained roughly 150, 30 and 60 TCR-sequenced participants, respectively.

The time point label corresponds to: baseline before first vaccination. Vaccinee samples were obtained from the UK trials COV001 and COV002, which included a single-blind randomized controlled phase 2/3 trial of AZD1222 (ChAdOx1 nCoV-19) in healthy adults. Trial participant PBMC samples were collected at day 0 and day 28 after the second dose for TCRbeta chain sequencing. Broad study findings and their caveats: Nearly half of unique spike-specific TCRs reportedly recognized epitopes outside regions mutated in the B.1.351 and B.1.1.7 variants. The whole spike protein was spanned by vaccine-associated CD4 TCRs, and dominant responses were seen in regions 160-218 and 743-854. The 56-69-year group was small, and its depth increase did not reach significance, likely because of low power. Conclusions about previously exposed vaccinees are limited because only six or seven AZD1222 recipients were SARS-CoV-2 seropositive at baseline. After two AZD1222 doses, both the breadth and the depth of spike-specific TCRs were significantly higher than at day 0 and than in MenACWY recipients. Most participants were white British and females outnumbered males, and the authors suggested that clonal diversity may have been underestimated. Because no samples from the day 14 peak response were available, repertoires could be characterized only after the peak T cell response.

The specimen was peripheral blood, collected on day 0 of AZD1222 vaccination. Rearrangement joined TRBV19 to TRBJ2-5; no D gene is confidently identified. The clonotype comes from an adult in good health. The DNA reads TGTGCCAGTAGTACCCCCGGCAGCCAAGAGACCCAGTACTTC. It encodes CASSTPGSQETQYF.